This T cell receptor beta chain was retrieved from a study of regulatory T cells in long-lasting Graves disease. Sample time point: newly diagnosed GD, antithyroid drugs for less than 3 months. PBMCs were the source of the RNA used for TCR sequencing. Per American Thyroid Association guidelines, Graves' disease was diagnosed. Patients all came to the study from an endocrinology department in Xi'an, China. TCR beta libraries were built with iRepertoire HTBI primers and Arm-PCR of CDR3 regions. Each CDR3 protein gets one entry after TCRdb re-called the multiplex PCR reads with MiXCR. The top ten hold around 13% of the sample, which has roughly 610,000 distinct CDR3 sequences, around 15% seen once. Trimming took 3 bases from V and 6 from J, leaving 9 bases between them. Germline lookup yields CDR1 DFQATT and CDR2 SNEGSKA (reference sequence). This CDR3 has 11 amino acids. This clonotype was picked up many times.

The same data also contributed to another study, on T cells in Graves' hyperthyroidism and ophthalmopathy. As that study records: Researchers defined stable Graves' hyperthyroidism as no ophthalmopathy progression within 18 months. The model foresaw ophthalmopathy a median around 6 months prior to onset.

V gene TRBV20-1 combines with J gene TRBJ2-7, with TRBD1 as a possible D gene (6 bases). The material sequenced was peripheral blood mononuclear cells (PBMCs), taken at new diagnosis, from a patient treated with antithyroid drugs. The TCR sequence derives from a man in his late teens or twenties with Graves disease. The CDR3: CSASPGAEQYF. CDR3 sequence (DNA): TGCAGTGCTAGCCCAGGGGCCGAGCAGTACTTC.